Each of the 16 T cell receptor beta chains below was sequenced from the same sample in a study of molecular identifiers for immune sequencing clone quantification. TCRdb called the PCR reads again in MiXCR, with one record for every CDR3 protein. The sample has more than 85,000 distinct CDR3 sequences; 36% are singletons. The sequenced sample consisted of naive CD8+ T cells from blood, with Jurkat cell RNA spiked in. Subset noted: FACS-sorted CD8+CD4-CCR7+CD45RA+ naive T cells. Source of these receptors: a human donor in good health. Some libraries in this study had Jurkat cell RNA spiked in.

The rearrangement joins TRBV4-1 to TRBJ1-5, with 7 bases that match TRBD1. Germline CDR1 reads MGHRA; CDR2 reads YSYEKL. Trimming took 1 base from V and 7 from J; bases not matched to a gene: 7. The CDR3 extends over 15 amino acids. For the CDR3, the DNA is TGCGCCAGCAGCCAAGTTACCAGGGGGGCCCAGCCCCAGCATTTT. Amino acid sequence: CASSQVTRGAQPQHF.

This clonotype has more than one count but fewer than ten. CDR3: CSAEGTSGGNNEQFF. In DNA form, the CDR3 reads TGCAGCGCCGAGGGCACTAGCGGGGGAAACAATGAGCAGTTCTTC. The chain recombines TRBV29-1 with TRBJ2-1, with 11 bases that match TRBD2. V was clipped by 7 bases and J by 5 bases; unmatched bases: 10. The CDR3 extends over 15 amino acids. Germline CDR1 reads SQVTM; CDR2 reads ANQGSEA.

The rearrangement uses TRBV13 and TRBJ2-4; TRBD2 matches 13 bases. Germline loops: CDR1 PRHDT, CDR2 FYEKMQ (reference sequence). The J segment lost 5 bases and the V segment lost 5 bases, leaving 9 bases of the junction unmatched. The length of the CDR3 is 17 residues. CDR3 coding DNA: TGTGCCAGCAGCGCAACCGGGACTAGCGGGATAGAAAACATTCAGTACTTC. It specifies CASSATGTSGIENIQYF.

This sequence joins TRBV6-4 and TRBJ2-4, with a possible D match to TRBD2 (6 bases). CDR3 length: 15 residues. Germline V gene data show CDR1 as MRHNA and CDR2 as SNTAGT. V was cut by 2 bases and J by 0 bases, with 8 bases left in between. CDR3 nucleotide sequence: TGTGCCAGCAGTGACGGGAGGAAAGCCAAAAACATTCAGTACTTC. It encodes CASSDGRKAKNIQYF.

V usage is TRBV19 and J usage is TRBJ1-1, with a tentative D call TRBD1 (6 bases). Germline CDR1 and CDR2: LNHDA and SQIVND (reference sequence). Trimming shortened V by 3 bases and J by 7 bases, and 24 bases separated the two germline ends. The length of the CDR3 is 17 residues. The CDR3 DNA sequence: TGTGCCAGTAGTATTAACTCCCGGGACCATCTACAGGGTGAAGCTTTCTTT. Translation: CASSINSRDHLQGEAFF.

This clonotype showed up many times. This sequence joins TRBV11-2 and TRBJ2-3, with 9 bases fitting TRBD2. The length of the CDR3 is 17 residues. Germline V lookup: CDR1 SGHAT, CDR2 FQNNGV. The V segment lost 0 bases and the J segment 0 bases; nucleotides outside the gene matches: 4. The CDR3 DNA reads TGTGCCAGCAGCTTAGATCCGCTAGCGGGGAGCACAGATACGCAGTATTTT. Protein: CASSLDPLAGSTDTQYF.

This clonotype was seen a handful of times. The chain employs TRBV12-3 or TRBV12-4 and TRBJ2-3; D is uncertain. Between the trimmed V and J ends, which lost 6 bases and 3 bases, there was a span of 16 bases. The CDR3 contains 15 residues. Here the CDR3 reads CASSSDMSRTDTQYF. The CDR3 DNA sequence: TGTGCCAGCAGCAGTGACATGAGTCGGACAGATACGCAGTATTTT.

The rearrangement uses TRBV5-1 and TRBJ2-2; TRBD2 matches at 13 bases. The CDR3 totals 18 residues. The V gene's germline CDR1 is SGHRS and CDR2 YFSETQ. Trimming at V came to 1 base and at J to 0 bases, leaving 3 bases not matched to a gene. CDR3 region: CASSLLGLAGTNTGELFF. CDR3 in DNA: TGCGCCAGCAGCTTGTTGGGACTAGCGGGAACGAACACCGGGGAGCTGTTTTTT.

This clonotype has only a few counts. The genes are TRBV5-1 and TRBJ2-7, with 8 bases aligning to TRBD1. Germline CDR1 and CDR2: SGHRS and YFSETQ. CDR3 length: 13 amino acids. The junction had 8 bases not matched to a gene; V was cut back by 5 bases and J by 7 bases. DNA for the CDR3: TGCGCCAGCAGAGAGGACAGGGAGAGAGAGCAGTACTTC. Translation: CASREDREREQYF.

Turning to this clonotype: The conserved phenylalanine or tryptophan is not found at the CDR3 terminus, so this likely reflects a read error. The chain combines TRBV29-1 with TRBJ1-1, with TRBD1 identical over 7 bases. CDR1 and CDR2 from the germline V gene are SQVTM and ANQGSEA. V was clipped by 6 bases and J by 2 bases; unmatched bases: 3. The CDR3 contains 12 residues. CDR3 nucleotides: TGCAGCGTGAGGACAGGAAACACTGAAGCTTTCTCT. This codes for CSVRTGNTEAFS.

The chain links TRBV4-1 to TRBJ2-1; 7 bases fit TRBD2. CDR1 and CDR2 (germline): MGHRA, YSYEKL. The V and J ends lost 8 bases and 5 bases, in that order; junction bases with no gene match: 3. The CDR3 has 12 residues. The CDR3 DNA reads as TGCGCCAGCGTGGGACTAAACAATGAGCAGTTCTTC. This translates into CASVGLNNEQFF.

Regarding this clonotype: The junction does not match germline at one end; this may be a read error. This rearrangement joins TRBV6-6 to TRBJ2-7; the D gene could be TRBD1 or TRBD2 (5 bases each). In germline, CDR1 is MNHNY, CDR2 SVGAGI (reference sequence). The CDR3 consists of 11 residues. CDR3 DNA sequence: TGTGCCAGCAGTGGGGGATACGAGCAGTGCTTC. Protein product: CASSGGYEQCF.

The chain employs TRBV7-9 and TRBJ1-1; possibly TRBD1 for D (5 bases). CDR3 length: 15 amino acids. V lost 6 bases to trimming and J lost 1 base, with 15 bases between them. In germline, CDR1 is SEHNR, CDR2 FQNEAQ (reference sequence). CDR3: CASRFPGLRNTEAFF. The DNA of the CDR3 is TGTGCCAGCAGATTCCCGGGGCTAAGGAACACTGAAGCTTTCTTT.

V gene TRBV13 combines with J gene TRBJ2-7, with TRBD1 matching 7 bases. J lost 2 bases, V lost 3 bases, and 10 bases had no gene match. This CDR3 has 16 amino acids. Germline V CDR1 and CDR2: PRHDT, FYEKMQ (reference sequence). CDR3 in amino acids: CASSFATRDSAYEQYF. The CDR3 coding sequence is TGTGCCAGCAGCTTTGCCACCCGGGACAGTGCCTACGAGCAGTACTTC.

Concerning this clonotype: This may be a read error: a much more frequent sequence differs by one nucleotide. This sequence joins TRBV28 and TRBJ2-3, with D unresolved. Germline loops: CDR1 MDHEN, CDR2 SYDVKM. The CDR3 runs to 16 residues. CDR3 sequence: CASRLFAAPGTDTQYF. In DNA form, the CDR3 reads TGTGCCAGCAGATTATTTGCGGCCCCTGGCACAGATACGCAGTATTTT.

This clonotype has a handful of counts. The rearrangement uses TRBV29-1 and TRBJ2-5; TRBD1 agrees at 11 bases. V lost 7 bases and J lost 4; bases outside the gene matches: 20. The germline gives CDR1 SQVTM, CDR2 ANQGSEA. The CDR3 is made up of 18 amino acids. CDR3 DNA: TGCAGCGCTCCTACCTCGGGGACCGGGACAGGGGGAGGAGAGACCCAGTACTTC. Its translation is CSAPTSGTGTGGGETQYF.